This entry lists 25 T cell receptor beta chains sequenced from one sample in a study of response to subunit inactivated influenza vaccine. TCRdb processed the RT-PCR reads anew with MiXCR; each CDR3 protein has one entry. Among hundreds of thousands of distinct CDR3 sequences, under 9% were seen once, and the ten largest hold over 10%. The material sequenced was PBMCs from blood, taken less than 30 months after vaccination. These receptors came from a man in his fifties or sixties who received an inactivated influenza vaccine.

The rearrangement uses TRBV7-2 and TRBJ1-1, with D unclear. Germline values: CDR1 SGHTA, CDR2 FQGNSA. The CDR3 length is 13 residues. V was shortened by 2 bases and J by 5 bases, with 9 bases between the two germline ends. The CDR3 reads CASSLLGLTEAFF. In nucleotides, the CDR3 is TGTGCCAGCAGCTTATTGGGGTTAACTGAAGCTTTCTTT.

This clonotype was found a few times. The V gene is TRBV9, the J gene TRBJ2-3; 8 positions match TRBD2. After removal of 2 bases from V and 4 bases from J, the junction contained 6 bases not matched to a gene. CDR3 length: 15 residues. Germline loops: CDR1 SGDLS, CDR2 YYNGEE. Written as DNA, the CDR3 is TGTGCCAGCAGCGTTAGCGGGAAGATGCCAGATACGCAGTATTTT. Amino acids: CASSVSGKMPDTQYF. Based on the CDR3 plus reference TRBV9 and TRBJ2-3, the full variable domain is DSGVTQTPKHLITATGQRVTLRCSPRSGDLSVYWYQQSLDQGLQFLIQYYNGEERAKGNILERFSAQQFPDLHSELNLSSLELGDSALYFCASSVSGKMPDTQYFGPGTRLTVL.

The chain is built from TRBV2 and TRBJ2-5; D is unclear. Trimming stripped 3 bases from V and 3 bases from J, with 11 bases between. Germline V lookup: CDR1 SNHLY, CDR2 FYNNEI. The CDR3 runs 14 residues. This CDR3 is CASSDFREEETQYF. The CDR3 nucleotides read TGTGCCAGCAGTGATTTTAGGGAAGAAGAGACCCAGTACTTC.

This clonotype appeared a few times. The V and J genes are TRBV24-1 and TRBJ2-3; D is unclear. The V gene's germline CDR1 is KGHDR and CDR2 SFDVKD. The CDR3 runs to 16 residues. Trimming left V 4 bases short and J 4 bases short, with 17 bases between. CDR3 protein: CATSEKLAGPSDTQYF. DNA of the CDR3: TGTGCCACCAGTGAAAAGCTGGCAGGACCGTCAGATACGCAGTATTTT.

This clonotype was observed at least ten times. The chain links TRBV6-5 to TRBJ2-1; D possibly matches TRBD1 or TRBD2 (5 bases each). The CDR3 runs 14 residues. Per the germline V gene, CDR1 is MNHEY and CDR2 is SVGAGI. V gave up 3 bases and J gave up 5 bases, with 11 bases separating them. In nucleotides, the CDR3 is TGTGCCAGCAGTTATGGGGGACCGCACAATGAGCAGTTCTTC. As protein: CASSYGGPHNEQFF.

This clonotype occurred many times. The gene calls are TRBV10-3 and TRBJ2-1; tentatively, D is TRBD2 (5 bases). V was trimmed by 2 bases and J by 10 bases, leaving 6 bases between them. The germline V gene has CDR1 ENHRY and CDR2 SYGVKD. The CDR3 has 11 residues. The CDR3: CAISEPGEQFF. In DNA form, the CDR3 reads TGTGCCATCAGTGAGCCGGGGGAGCAGTTCTTC.

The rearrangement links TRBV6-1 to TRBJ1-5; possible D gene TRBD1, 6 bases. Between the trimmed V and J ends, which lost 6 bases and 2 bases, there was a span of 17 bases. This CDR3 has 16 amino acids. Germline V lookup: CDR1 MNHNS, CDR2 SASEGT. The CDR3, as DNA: TGTGCCAGCAGGCCAGGGAGGGGGGGAGGCAATCAGCCCCAGCATTTT. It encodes CASRPGRGGGNQPQHF.

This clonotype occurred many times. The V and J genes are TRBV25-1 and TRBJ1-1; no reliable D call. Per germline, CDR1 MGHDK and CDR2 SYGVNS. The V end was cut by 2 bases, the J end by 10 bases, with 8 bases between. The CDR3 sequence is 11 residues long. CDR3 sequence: CASSEDRRAFF. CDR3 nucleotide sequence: TGTGCCAGCAGTGAAGATCGCCGAGCTTTCTTT. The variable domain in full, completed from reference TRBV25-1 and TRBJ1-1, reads EADIYQTPRYLVIGTGKKITLECSQTMGHDKMYWYQQDPGMELHLIHYSYGVNSTEKGDLSSESTVSRIRTEHFPLTLESARPSHTSQYLCASSEDRRAFFGQGTRLTVV.

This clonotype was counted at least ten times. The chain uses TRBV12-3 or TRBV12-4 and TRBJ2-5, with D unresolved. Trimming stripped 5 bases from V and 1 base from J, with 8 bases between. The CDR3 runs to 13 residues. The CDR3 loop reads CASSRLVQETQYF. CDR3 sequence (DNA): TGTGCCAGCAGTCGCTTGGTCCAAGAGACCCAGTACTTC.

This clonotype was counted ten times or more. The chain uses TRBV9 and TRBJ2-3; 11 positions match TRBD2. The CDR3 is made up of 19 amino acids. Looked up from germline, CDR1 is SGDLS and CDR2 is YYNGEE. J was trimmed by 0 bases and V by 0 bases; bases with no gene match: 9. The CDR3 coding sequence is TGTGCCAGCAGCGTAGACCCTAGCGGGAGGCCTCCTAGCACAGATACGCAGTATTTT. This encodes CASSVDPSGRPPSTDTQYF.

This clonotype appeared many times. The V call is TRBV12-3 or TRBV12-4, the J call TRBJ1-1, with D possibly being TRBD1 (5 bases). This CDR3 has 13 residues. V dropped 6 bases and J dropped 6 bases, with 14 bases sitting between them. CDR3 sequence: CASSLGEDSEAFF. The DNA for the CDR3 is TGTGCCAGCAGCTTGGGGGAGGACTCTGAAGCTTTCTTT.

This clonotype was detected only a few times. The CDR3 DNA sequence: TGCGCCAGCAGCCAACAGGTCGCGGGGGGGGCGACAGATACGCAGTATTTT. Protein sequence: CASSQQVAGGATDTQYF. This rearrangement joins TRBV4-1 to TRBJ2-3, with 9 bases lining up with TRBD2. CDR1 MGHRA and CDR2 YSYEKL come from the germline V gene. The CDR3 is made up of 17 amino acids. The V segment lost 2 bases and the J segment 3 bases; nucleotides outside the gene matches: 9.

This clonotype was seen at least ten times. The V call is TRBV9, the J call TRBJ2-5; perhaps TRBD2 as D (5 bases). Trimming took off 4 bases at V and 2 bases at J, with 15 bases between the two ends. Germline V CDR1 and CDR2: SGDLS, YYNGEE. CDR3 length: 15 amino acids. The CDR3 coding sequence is TGTGCCAGCAGCTCGGCCCCTACTAGACAAGAGACCCAGTACTTC. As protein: CASSSAPTRQETQYF.

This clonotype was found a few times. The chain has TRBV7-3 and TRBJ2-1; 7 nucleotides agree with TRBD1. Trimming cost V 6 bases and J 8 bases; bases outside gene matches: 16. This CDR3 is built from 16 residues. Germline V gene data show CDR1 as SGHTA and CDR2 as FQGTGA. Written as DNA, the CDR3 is TGTGCCAGCAGTCAAGAGGGAGCAGGGGGACCGGATGAGCAGTTCTTC. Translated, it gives CASSQEGAGGPDEQFF.

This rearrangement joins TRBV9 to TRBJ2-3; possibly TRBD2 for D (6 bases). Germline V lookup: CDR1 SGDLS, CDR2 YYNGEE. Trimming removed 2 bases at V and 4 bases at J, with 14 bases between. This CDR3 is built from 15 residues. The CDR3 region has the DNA TGTGCCAGCAGCGTCGGGGGAGGAATAGCAGATACGCAGTATTTT. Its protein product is CASSVGGGIADTQYF.

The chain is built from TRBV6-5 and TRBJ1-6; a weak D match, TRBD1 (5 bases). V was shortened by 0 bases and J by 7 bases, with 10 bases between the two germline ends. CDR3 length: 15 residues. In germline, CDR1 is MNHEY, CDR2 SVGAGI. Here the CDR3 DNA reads TGTGCCAGCAGTTACTCCGTCGGGGCCAATTCACCCCTCCACTTT. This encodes CASSYSVGANSPLHF.

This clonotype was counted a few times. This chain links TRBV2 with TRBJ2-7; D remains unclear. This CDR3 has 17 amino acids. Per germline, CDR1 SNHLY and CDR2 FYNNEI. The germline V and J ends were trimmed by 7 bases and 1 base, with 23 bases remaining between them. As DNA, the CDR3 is TGTGCCAGCACTAAAATCAGAGATTACACCCCATCCTACGAGCAGTACTTC. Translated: CASTKIRDYTPSYEQYF.

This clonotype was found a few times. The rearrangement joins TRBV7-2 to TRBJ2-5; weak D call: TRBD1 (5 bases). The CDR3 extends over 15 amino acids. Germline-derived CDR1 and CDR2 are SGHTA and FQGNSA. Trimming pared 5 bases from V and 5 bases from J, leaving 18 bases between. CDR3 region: CASSPAFQGRETQYF. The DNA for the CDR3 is TGTGCCAGCAGCCCAGCATTTCAGGGTCGGGAGACCCAGTACTTC. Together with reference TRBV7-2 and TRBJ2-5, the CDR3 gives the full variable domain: GAGVSQSPSNKVTEKGKDVELRCDPISGHTALYWYRQSLGQGLEFLIYFQGNSAPDKSGLPSDRFSAERTGGSVSTLTIQRTQQEDSAVYLCASSPAFQGRETQYFGPGTRLLVL.

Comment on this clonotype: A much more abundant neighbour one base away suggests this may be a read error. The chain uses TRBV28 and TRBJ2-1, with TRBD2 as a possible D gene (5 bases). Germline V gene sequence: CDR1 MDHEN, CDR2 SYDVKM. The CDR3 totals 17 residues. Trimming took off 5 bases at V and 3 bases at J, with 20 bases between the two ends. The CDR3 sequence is CASSPPRRIWNYNEQFF. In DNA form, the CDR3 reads TGTGCCAGCAGTCCACCGCGGAGGATTTGGAACTACAATGAGCAGTTCTTC.

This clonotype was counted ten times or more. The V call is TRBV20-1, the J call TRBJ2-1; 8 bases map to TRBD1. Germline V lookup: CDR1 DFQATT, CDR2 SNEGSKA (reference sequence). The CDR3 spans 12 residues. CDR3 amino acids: CSPHRGSDEQFF. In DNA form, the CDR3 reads TGCAGCCCACACAGGGGGTCGGATGAGCAGTTCTTC.

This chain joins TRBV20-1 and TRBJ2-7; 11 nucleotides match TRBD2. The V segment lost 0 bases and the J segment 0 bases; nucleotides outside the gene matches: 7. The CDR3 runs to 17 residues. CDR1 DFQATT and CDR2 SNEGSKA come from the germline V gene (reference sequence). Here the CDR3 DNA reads TGCAGTGCTAGAGATCGGGCTAGCGGGGGGTCCTCCTACGAGCAGTACTTC. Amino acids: CSARDRASGGSSYEQYF.

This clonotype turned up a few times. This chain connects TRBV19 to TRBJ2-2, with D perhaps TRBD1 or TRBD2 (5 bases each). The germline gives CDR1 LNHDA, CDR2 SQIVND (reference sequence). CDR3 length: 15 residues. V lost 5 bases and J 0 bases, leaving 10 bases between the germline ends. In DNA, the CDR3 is TGTGCCAGTAGTGCGCAGGGAGCGAACACCGGGGAGCTGTTTTTT. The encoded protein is CASSAQGANTGELFF.

CDR3 residues: CASSLKYGVQPQHF. CDR3 nucleotide sequence: TGTGCCAGCAGCTTAAAATATGGGGTACAGCCCCAGCATTTT. The chain links TRBV7-2 to TRBJ1-5, with no clear D. The CDR3 totals 14 residues. The germline V gene has CDR1 SGHTA and CDR2 FQGNSA. V was cut by 2 bases and J by 7 bases, with 12 bases left in between.

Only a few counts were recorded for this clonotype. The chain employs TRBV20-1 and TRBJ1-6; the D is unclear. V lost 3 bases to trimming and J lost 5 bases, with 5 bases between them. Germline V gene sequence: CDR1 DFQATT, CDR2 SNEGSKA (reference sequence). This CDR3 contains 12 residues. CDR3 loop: CSASGDNSPLHF. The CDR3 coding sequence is TGCAGTGCTAGCGGCGATAATTCACCCCTCCACTTT.

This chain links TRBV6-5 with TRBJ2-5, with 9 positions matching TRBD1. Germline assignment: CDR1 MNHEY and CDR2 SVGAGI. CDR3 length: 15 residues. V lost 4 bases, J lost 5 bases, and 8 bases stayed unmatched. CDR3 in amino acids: CASSSGDRVIETQYF. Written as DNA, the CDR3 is TGTGCCAGCAGTTCTGGGGACAGGGTAATCGAGACCCAGTACTTC.